This T cell receptor (beta chain) was obtained from a study of T-cell reconstitution after alpha-beta-depleted transplantation in children. Whole-study findings and limits: From surviving recipient T cells and thymic progenitors came the high day-60 TCRbeta diversity observed in some patients. Reportedly, only several hundred clones from non-depleted graft cells drove alpha-beta T-cell counts at about two months. One year after transplant, T-cell counts and diversity came mostly from newly produced T cells.

This clonotype was observed at least ten times. What it binds is not known. The TCRbeta library was prepared with unique molecular identifiers. TCRdb reprocessed the PCR reads with MiXCR, giving one entry per CDR3 protein. Found here are about a million distinct CDR3 sequences, under 30% of them singletons; the top ten hold 25% to 35%. The sequence derives from a boy under two years old who had a stem cell transplant for SCID, so the T cells may come from the graft donor. Source: PBMCs, mostly from graft donor cells, taken 360 days after TCRalphabeta/CD19-depleted stem cell transplant.

Written as DNA, the CDR3 is TGTGCCAGCAGTTCGCCGGGGAGCAATCAGCCCCAGCATTTT. Translation: CASSSPGSNQPQHF. This chain joins TRBV6-5 and TRBJ1-5, with no clear D. Trimming shortened V by 4 bases and J by 1 base, and 8 bases separated the two germline ends. The CDR3 extends over 14 amino acids. Germline CDR1 MNHEY, CDR2 SVGAGI.